Presented here are 3 T cell receptor beta chains from one specimen sequenced in a study of blood T cell repertoires in COVID-19. Sequencing used immunoSEQ multiplex PCR; TCRdb keeps in-frame clones, though not all of them. The top ten hold more than 6% of the sample, which has 150,000 to 200,000 clones, less than 85% seen once. The specimen was peripheral blood. The receptor set was obtained from a woman between 40 and 50 years old with COVID-19, enrolled during active disease.

V gene TRBV2 combines with J gene TRBJ2-5; D remains ambiguous. The CDR3 has 11 residues. Germline V gene data show CDR1 as SNHLY and CDR2 as FYNNEI. V was clipped by 7 bases and J by 5 bases, with 8 bases between them. DNA for the CDR3: TGTGCCAGCATAATATCGGAGACCCAGTACTTC. It yields the protein CASIISETQYF.

The chain links TRBV19 to TRBJ2-2; D unclear. V lost 0 bases and J lost 4, with 9 bases in between. CDR3 length: 15 residues. CDR1 is LNHDA, CDR2 SQIVND, per germline (reference sequence). The CDR3 DNA is TGTGCCAGTAGTATAGACCAGCCGGGCACCGGGGAGCTGTTTTTT. It codes for CASSIDQPGTGELFF.

The gene calls are TRBV19 and TRBJ2-4; D is unresolved. V lost 5 bases, J lost 9 bases, and 17 bases lay in between. Germline CDR1 is LNHDA and CDR2 is SQIVND (reference sequence). This CDR3 comprises 14 residues. This CDR3 is CASSGLTSESIQYF. CDR3 in DNA: TGTGCCAGTAGTGGTCTGACTTCCGAAAGCATTCAGTACTTC.